These 15 T cell receptor beta chains originate from one sample sequenced in a study of control samples from healthy donors and cancer patients. TCRdb keeps only in-frame clones here, not all; method: immunoSEQ multiplex PCR. The data hold approximately 120,000 clones, with around nine tenths observed a single time. Specimen: blood. These TCRs come from a woman between 50 and 59 years old in good health.

V gene TRBV6-5 combines with J gene TRBJ1-5; tentatively, D is TRBD1 (6 bases). Germline assignment: CDR1 MNHEY and CDR2 SVGAGI. The CDR3 totals 14 residues. V was clipped by 7 bases and J by 5 bases, with 15 bases between them. This chain's CDR3 is CASTGGGADQPQHF. CDR3 DNA: TGTGCCAGCACCGGCGGGGGGGCAGATCAGCCCCAGCATTTT.

The chain joins TRBV7-3 to TRBJ2-2, with 11 bases fitting TRBD2. Trimming at V came to 4 bases and at J to 4 bases, leaving 8 bases not matched to a gene. Germline loops: CDR1 SGHTA, CDR2 FQGTGA. The CDR3 has 17 residues. CDR3: CASSSPPTSGSTGELFF. As DNA, the CDR3 is TGTGCCAGCAGCTCGCCACCTACTAGCGGGAGCACCGGGGAGCTGTTTTTT.

V is TRBV6-5 and J is TRBJ2-2; D not resolved. V was trimmed by 6 bases and J by 4 bases, leaving 12 bases between them. CDR3 length: 14 residues. From germline, CDR1 is MNHEY and CDR2 SVGAGI. This CDR3 reads CASRNSEITGELFF. CDR3 nucleotides: TGTGCCAGCAGAAACAGCGAGATCACCGGGGAGCTGTTTTTT.

The chain couples TRBV5-6 to TRBJ2-2; a possible D gene is TRBD2 (6 bases). This CDR3 is built from 16 residues. Germline lookup yields CDR1 SGHDT and CDR2 YYEEEE. The germline V and J ends were trimmed by 2 bases and 4 bases, with 15 bases remaining between them. CDR3 in amino acids: CASSLTGSVGTGELFF. In DNA, the CDR3 is TGTGCCAGCAGCTTAACCGGGAGTGTGGGCACCGGGGAGCTGTTTTTT.

This sequence joins TRBV18 and TRBJ1-2; D uncertain. The ends were cut back, 3 bases at V and 4 bases at J, with 21 bases in the middle. The CDR3 is made up of 17 amino acids. Germline CDR1 is KGHSH and CDR2 is LQKENI. The CDR3 protein is CASSPDTVLSQSYGYTF. DNA for the CDR3: TGTGCCAGCTCACCCGACACGGTCCTCTCTCAGAGCTATGGCTACACCTTC.

The V call is TRBV19, the J call TRBJ2-1; D perhaps matches TRBD2 (5 bases). V gave up 9 bases and J gave up 2 bases, with 8 bases separating them. Germline loops: CDR1 LNHDA, CDR2 SQIVND (reference sequence). The CDR3 totals 12 residues. CDR3 in amino acids: CASGIPYNEQFF. For the CDR3, the DNA is TGTGCCAGCGGGATACCCTACAATGAGCAGTTCTTC.

The chain combines TRBV11-2 with TRBJ2-1; TRBD1 is a possible D gene (6 bases). The CDR3 consists of 16 residues. Germline-derived CDR1 and CDR2 are SGHAT and FQNNGV. V was clipped by 2 bases and J by 6 bases, with 17 bases between them. The CDR3 nucleotides are TGTGCCAGCAGCTTACCAACAGGGATGGGTTCCAATGAGCAGTTCTTC. Its protein product is CASSLPTGMGSNEQFF. The complete variable domain, with remaining parts taken from reference TRBV11-2 and TRBJ2-1, reads EAGVAQSPRYKIIEKRQSVAFWCNPISGHATLYWYQQILGQGPKLLIQFQNNGVVDDSQLPKDRFSAERLKGVDSTLKIQPAKLEDSAVYLCASSLPTGMGSNEQFFGPGTRLTVL.

The gene calls are TRBV9 and TRBJ1-5; 9 bases are a match to TRBD1. J gave up 4 bases and V 3 bases, and 2 bases lay outside the gene matches. The length of the CDR3 is 14 residues. CDR1 and CDR2 from the germline V gene are SGDLS and YYNGEE. CDR3 region: CASSAGTGNQPQHF. In DNA, the CDR3 is TGTGCCAGCAGCGCAGGGACAGGGAATCAGCCCCAGCATTTT.

This clone has only a few counts. The chain uses TRBV2 and TRBJ2-1, with 8 positions matching TRBD2. This CDR3 region has 14 residues. Germline CDR1 and CDR2: SNHLY and FYNNEI. Trimming took 4 bases from V and 7 from J; bases not matched to a gene: 6. The CDR3 loop reads CASSGAGVKNEQFF. CDR3 nucleotide sequence: TGTGCCAGCAGTGGAGCGGGAGTCAAGAATGAGCAGTTCTTC. The whole variable domain, remainder taken from reference TRBV2 and TRBJ2-1, is EPEVTQTPSHQVTQMGQEVILRCVPISNHLYFYWYRQILGQKVEFLVSFYNNEISEKSEIFDDQFSVERPDGSNFTLKIRSTKLEDSAMYFCASSGAGVKNEQFFGPGTRLTVL.

The rearrangement links TRBV7-9 to TRBJ2-5; 7 nucleotides align to TRBD2. There are 15 residues in the CDR3. With 4 bases clipped from V and 2 bases from J, the junction kept 7 bases outside the gene matches. Germline CDR1 is SEHNR and CDR2 is FQNEAQ (reference sequence). The CDR3 loop is CASSSPRGLQETQYF. CDR3 nucleotides: TGTGCCAGCAGCTCACCTAGGGGACTACAAGAGACCCAGTACTTC.

CDR3 coding DNA: TGCGCCAGCAGCCAAGATTTAGGAGGGATACGCGAGCAGTACGTC. This translates into CASSQDLGGIREQYV. The J gene is TRBJ2-7, the V gene TRBV4-3; D may be TRBD2 (6 bases). This CDR3 is 15 amino acids long. Germline CDR1 LGHNA, CDR2 YSLEER. V was shortened by 0 bases and J by 6 bases, with 15 bases between the two germline ends.

The CDR3 DNA sequence: TGTGCCAGCAGCAATGGTGGGGCTAGCGGTGGAGGTACGCAGTATTTT. Its protein product is CASSNGGASGGGTQYF. This chain uses TRBV7-6 with TRBJ2-3, with TRBD2 identical over 7 bases. There are 16 residues in the CDR3. Trimming took 5 bases from V and 8 from J; bases not matched to a gene: 16. Germline V gives CDR1 SGHVS, CDR2 FNYEAQ.

The rearrangement joins TRBV30 to TRBJ1-5; no reliable D call. Germline CDR1 GTSNPN, CDR2 SVGIG (reference sequence). V lost 4 bases and J 3 bases, leaving 16 bases between the germline ends. This CDR3 spans 15 amino acids. CDR3 bases: TGTGCCTGGAAAATGGGAACAGCACTCAATCAGCCCCAGCATTTT. Its translation: CAWKMGTALNQPQHF. Full variable domain (outside the CDR3, taken from reference TRBV30 and TRBJ1-5): SQTIHQWPATLVQPVGSPLSLECTVEGTSNPNLYWYRQAAGRGLQLLFYSVGIGQISSEVPQNLSASRPQDRQFILSSKKLLLSDSGFYLCAWKMGTALNQPQHFGDGTRLSIL.

V gene TRBV6-5 combines with J gene TRBJ2-2; perhaps TRBD2 as D (6 bases). The CDR3 runs to 14 residues. V lost 0 bases and J lost 6, with 8 bases in between. Per the germline V gene, CDR1 is MNHEY and CDR2 is SVGAGI. The DNA of the CDR3 is TGTGCCAGCAGTTACTCGGGGGGAGCCGGGGAGCTGTTTTTT. Encoded protein: CASSYSGGAGELFF.

The V and J genes are TRBV6-1 and TRBJ1-1; D not certain. Germline assignment: CDR1 MNHNS and CDR2 SASEGT. The CDR3 loop spans 14 amino acids. V was trimmed by 0 bases and J by 1 base, leaving 6 bases between them. The chain's CDR3 is CASSEARGNTEAFF. DNA of the CDR3: TGTGCCAGCAGTGAAGCGCGGGGGAACACTGAAGCTTTCTTT.